The 20 T cell receptor beta chains below all came from one sample that was sequenced in a study of blood T cell repertoires in COVID-19. Generated by immunoSEQ multiplex PCR, the TCRdb table keeps only in-frame clones and is missing some. The sample holds nearly 90,000 clones, about nine tenths seen once. Sequencing was performed on peripheral blood. The receptors were sampled from a man aged 60 to 69 with acute or convalescent COVID-19.

The V call is TRBV3-1 (or the pseudogene TRBV3-2), the J call TRBJ2-1; D may be TRBD2 (6 bases). Trimming removed 0 bases from V and 7 bases from J, with 16 bases in between. This CDR3 spans 16 amino acids. Germline V gives CDR1 LGHDT, CDR2 YNNKEL (reference sequence). The CDR3 coding sequence is TGTGCCAGCAGCCAAGAACCGGGAGAGGTAAGGAATGAGCAGTTCTTC. Its protein is CASSQEPGEVRNEQFF.

The chain carries TRBV6-5 and TRBJ2-7, with D perhaps matching TRBD1 (5 bases). V lost 2 bases, J lost 3 bases, and 11 bases lay in between. The CDR3 is made up of 14 amino acids. CDR1 is MNHEY, CDR2 SVGAGI, per germline. CDR3 sequence reads: CASSYTRQSYEQYF. For the CDR3, the DNA is TGTGCCAGCAGTTACACGAGACAGAGCTACGAGCAGTACTTC.

The CDR3 bases are TGTGCTAGTGGTTTGTCTGCGACAGGGAGGACTGAAGCTTTCTTT. Encoded protein: CASGLSATGRTEAFF. The rearrangement uses TRBV12-5 and TRBJ1-1; 7 positions agree with TRBD1. The CDR3 is 15 amino acids. Germline loops: CDR1 LGHNT, CDR2 FRNRAP. V lost 2 bases, J lost 5 bases, and 8 bases stayed unmatched.

The V and J genes are TRBV7-9 and TRBJ2-7; D possibly corresponds to TRBD2 (5 bases). The CDR3 consists of 15 residues. The germline V gene encodes CDR1 SEHNR and CDR2 FQNEAQ (reference sequence). The V and J ends lost 1 base and 2 bases respectively, with 12 bases between them. The CDR3 DNA sequence: TGTGCCAGCAGCTTAGAGGGCGGGCCTGCCTACGAGCAGTACTTC. Amino acids: CASSLEGGPAYEQYF.

V gene TRBV10-3 combines with J gene TRBJ1-4; 7 bases map to TRBD1. Germline V lookup: CDR1 ENHRY, CDR2 SYGVKD. Trimming cost V 4 bases and J 2 bases; bases outside gene matches: 7. This CDR3 is built from 16 residues. The CDR3 loop is CAISGTGAGTNEKLFF. Here the CDR3 DNA reads TGTGCCATCAGTGGAACAGGGGCCGGCACTAATGAAAAACTGTTTTTT.

The chain links TRBV27 to TRBJ1-4; D may be TRBD1 (6 bases). The CDR3 is 20 amino acids. Germline V gene sequence: CDR1 MNHEY, CDR2 SMNVEV (reference sequence). V was cut by 5 bases and J by 0 bases, with 25 bases left in between. The CDR3 reads CASSPRAAWTVLATNEKLFF. The CDR3 coding sequence is TGTGCCAGCAGTCCACGTGCCGCCTGGACAGTCCTTGCAACTAATGAAAAACTGTTTTTT.

V is TRBV6-1 and J is TRBJ2-7, with TRBD1 matching over 10 bases. The junction had 7 bases not matched to a gene; V was cut back by 2 bases and J by 6 bases. Germline CDR1 is MNHNS and CDR2 is SASEGT. The CDR3 length is 15 residues. This CDR3 reads CASSEIRGTGAEQYF. DNA of the CDR3: TGTGCCAGCAGTGAAATTAGGGGGACAGGGGCCGAGCAGTACTTC.

The rearrangement uses TRBV10-3 and TRBJ1-2; weak D call: TRBD1 (5 bases). V was pared by 7 bases and J by 4 bases, with 13 bases between. Germline V gene data show CDR1 as ENHRY and CDR2 as SYGVKD. The CDR3 has 13 amino acids. For the CDR3, the DNA is TGTGCCATCATGAAGACAGCCACCTATGGCTACACCTTC. Encoded protein: CAIMKTATYGYTF.

J is TRBJ2-5 and V is TRBV18, with no clear D. CDR3 length equals 13 residues. V was shortened by 4 bases and J by 0 bases, with 6 bases between the two germline ends. Per the germline V gene, CDR1 is KGHSH and CDR2 is LQKENI. This CDR3 reads CASSLSYQETQYF. In nucleotides, the CDR3 is TGTGCCAGCTCACTTTCGTACCAAGAGACCCAGTACTTC.

The V call is TRBV29-1, the J call TRBJ2-3; the match to TRBD2 covers 9 bases. CDR3 length equals 17 residues. The germline CDR1 and CDR2 sequences are SQVTM and ANQGSEA. The V gene end was trimmed by 1 base and the J gene end by 2 bases; junction bases not matched to a gene: 10. CDR3 coding DNA: TGCAGCGTTGAAGGGATTATTCTAGCGGGGAACACAGATACGCAGTATTTT. This codes for CSVEGIILAGNTDTQYF.

The V call is TRBV6-6, the J call TRBJ2-7; 9 bases align to TRBD1. In germline, CDR1 is MNHNY, CDR2 SVGAGI (reference sequence). J lost 6 bases, V lost 5 bases, and 2 bases had no gene match. The CDR3 has 12 residues. The CDR3 DNA follows: TGTGCCAGCAGTGGACAGGGGTTCGAGCAGTACTTC. Translated, it gives CASSGQGFEQYF.

This chain connects TRBV18 to TRBJ1-2, with D perhaps TRBD1 (6 bases). V lost 4 bases and J 4 bases, leaving 7 bases between the germline ends. This CDR3 is 12 amino acids long. Germline CDR1 KGHSH, CDR2 LQKENI. DNA of the CDR3: TGTGCCAGCTCACAGGACAGCTATGGCTACACCTTC. Residues: CASSQDSYGYTF.

The chain joins TRBV29-1 to TRBJ2-2; D gene unclear. The V end lost 5 bases, the J end lost 4 bases, and 20 bases lay between the germline ends. The CDR3 contains 16 residues. Germline V gives CDR1 SQVTM, CDR2 ANQGSEA. The CDR3 region has the DNA TGCAGCGTTCCTGACACCCGTAAACCCCTCACCGGGGAGCTGTTTTTT. It yields the protein CSVPDTRKPLTGELFF.

The chain has TRBV9 and TRBJ1-2, with 9 bases that match TRBD1. With V trimmed by 4 bases and J by 4 bases, 8 bases remained unmatched. Germline V gene lookup returns CDR1 SGDLS and CDR2 YYNGEE. There are 15 residues in the CDR3. The CDR3 DNA follows: TGTGCCAGCAGCTTGTCCGGGACAGGGCTCTATGGCTACACCTTC. This sequence encodes CASSLSGTGLYGYTF.

This clone has more than one count but fewer than ten. This sequence joins TRBV5-1 and TRBJ1-4, with unresolved D. Looked up from germline, CDR1 is SGHRS and CDR2 is YFSETQ. Trimming removed 4 bases at V and 7 bases at J, with 14 bases between. This CDR3 spans 14 amino acids. For the CDR3, the DNA is TGCGCCAGCAGCGCCCTCGGACGGGGTGAAAAACTGTTTTTT. This translates into CASSALGRGEKLFF.

The chain recombines TRBV4-1 with TRBJ2-1; D is unresolved. CDR3 length equals 16 residues. Germline V CDR1 and CDR2: MGHRA, YSYEKL. V was clipped by 1 base and J by 0 bases, with 10 bases between them. The CDR3 region has the DNA TGCGCCAGCAGCCAAGCGAGGATGAGCTCCTACAATGAGCAGTTCTTC. It translates to CASSQARMSSYNEQFF.

The V and J genes are TRBV10-3 and TRBJ2-7; 12 bases are shared with TRBD2. This CDR3 is built from 14 residues. Germline CDR1 and CDR2: ENHRY and SYGVKD. J was trimmed by 3 bases and V by 8 bases; bases with no gene match: 5. The CDR3 coding sequence is TGTGCCATCGCGGCTAGCGGGGGGGGCTACGAGCAGTACTTC. This encodes CAIAASGGGYEQYF.

The rearrangement links TRBV30 to TRBJ2-4; 8 bases are a match to TRBD2. V trimming: 3 bases; J trimming: 8 bases; junction bases outside the gene matches: 12. Germline V gene sequence: CDR1 GTSNPN, CDR2 SVGIG (reference sequence). This CDR3 region has 15 residues. The CDR3 reads CAWSAGRGGHDIQYF. Here the CDR3 DNA reads TGTGCCTGGAGCGCCGGGAGGGGCGGCCATGACATTCAGTACTTC.

V gene TRBV7-9 combines with J gene TRBJ2-5; possibly TRBD1 for D (6 bases). The V gene lost 3 bases and the J gene lost 3 bases, with 14 bases spanning the gap. This CDR3 spans 15 amino acids. Germline V CDR1 and CDR2: SEHNR, FQNEAQ (reference sequence). The CDR3 DNA sequence: TGTGCCAGCAGCTTTCCGCTGGACAGCAAAGAGACCCAGTACTTC. Amino acid sequence: CASSFPLDSKETQYF. The entire variable domain, with the rest obtained from reference TRBV7-9 and TRBJ2-5, is as follows: DTGVSQNPRHKITKRGQNVTFRCDPISEHNRLYWYRQTLGQGPEFLTYFQNEAQLEKSRLLSDRFSAERPKGSFSTLEIQRTEQGDSAMYLCASSFPLDSKETQYFGPGTRLLVL.

This chain connects TRBV28 to TRBJ2-1; no definite D call. The ends were cut back, 6 bases at V and 9 bases at J, with 12 bases in the middle. The CDR3 runs to 12 residues. The germline V gene encodes CDR1 MDHEN and CDR2 SYDVKM. The CDR3, as DNA: TGTGCCAGCAGCCGCCCCCGGAGTGAGCAGTTCTTC. Translated, it gives CASSRPRSEQFF.